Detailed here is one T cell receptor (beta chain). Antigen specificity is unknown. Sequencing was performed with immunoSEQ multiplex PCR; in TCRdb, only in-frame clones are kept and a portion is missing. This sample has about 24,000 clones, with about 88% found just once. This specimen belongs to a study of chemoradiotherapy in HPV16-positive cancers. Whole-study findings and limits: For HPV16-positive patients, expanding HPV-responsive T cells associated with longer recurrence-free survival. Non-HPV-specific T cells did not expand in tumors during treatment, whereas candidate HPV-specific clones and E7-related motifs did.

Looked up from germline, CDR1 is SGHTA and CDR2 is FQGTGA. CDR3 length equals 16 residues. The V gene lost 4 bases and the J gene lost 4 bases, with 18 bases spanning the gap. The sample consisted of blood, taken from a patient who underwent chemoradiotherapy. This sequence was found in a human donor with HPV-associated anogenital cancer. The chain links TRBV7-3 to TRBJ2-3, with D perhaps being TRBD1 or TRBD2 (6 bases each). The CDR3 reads CASSSNVRGGADTQYF. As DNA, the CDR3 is TGTGCCAGCAGCTCGAACGTCAGGGGCGGGGCAGATACGCAGTATTTT.